A selection of T cell receptor beta chains follows, all from one sample in a study of immune reconstitution after stem cell transplant in scleroderma. TCRdb re-derived calls from the RT-PCR reads in MiXCR, one entry per CDR3 protein. The sample shows more than 650 distinct CDR3 sequences, less than 9.5% of them seen only once. The specimen was collected before or after autologous hematopoietic stem cell transplantation (not recorded which). The receptors here all came from a male donor with systemic sclerosis. Both conserved end residues are part of each CDR3. A D gene is named only where the DNA matches it firmly. Clone size, where shown, is once, few, many, or a class for clones that have expanded.

>TRBV7-2|.|14|TRBJ1-2|large
CASSLEGRVGGYTF
TGTGCCAGCAGCTTAGAAGGGAGGGTTGGAGGCTACACCTTC
>TRBV6-5|.|15|TRBJ1-4|large
CASSYSGGRGEKLFF
TGTGCCAGCAGTTACTCGGGGGGGCGGGGTGAAAAACTGTTTTTT
>TRBV20-1|.|13|TRBJ2-7|large
CSAPRYSSYEQYF
TGCAGTGCGCCAAGATACAGCTCCTACGAGCAGTACTTC
>TRBV20-1|TRBD2|15|TRBJ2-1|medium-sized
CSARARLAGSDEQFF
TGCAGTGCTAGAGCCCGACTAGCCGGCTCCGATGAGCAGTTCTTC
>TRBV5-6|TRBD1|17|TRBJ1-1|medium-sized
CASSLGWGTGMNTEAFF
TGTGCCAGCAGCTTGGGATGGGGGACAGGAATGAACACTGAAGCTTTCTTT
>TRBV20-1|TRBD2|19|TRBJ2-3|medium-sized
CSARDLRGGGSLGADTQYF
TGCAGTGCTAGAGACCTTCGGGGCGGGGGGAGCCTAGGGGCAGATACGCAGTATTTT
>TRBV5-6|.|14|TRBJ1-1|large
CASSLTGGGTEAFF
TGTGCCAGCAGCTTGACTGGAGGGGGCACTGAAGCTTTCTTT
>TRBV6-5|TRBD1|15|TRBJ1-4|medium-sized
CASSRGQGEGEKLFF
TGTGCCAGCAGTCGAGGACAGGGTGAGGGTGAAAAACTGTTTTTT
>TRBV20-1|TRBD2|16|TRBJ2-1|medium-sized
CSASRARTSYNNEQFF
TGCAGTGCTAGCCGGGCCAGGACTAGCTATAACAATGAGCAGTTCTTC
>TRBV20-1|TRBD1|12|TRBJ2-7|medium-sized
CSALGQGDEQYF
TGCAGTGCCCTGGGACAGGGTGACGAGCAGTACTTC
>TRBV4-1|TRBD2|16|TRBJ2-1|medium-sized
CASSQVYGGAPNEQFF
TGCGCCAGCAGCCAAGTCTACGGGGGGGCCCCCAATGAGCAGTTCTTC
>TRBV10-3|TRBD1|12|TRBJ2-1|medium-sized
CAISETDRGPFF
TGTGCCATCAGTGAGACGGACAGGGGGCCGTTCTTC
>TRBV12-3/TRBV12-4|TRBD2|16|TRBJ2-1|medium-sized
CASSRKGTSGHNEQFF
TGTGCCAGCAGTCGTAAGGGGACTAGCGGACACAATGAGCAGTTCTTC
>TRBV10-3|TRBD1|18|TRBJ1-5|large
CAISESETRTGGNQPQHF
TGTGCCATCAGTGAGTCGGAAACCAGGACAGGCGGCAATCAGCCCCAGCATTTT
>TRBV2|.|13|TRBJ2-7|large
CASILDANYEQYF
TGTGCCAGCATTCTGGACGCAAACTACGAGCAGTACTTC
>TRBV2|.|14|TRBJ1-1|large
CASSGGRKNTEAFF
TGTGCCAGCAGTGGAGGACGGAAGAACACTGAAGCTTTCTTT
>TRBV10-3|.|11|TRBJ1-1|large
CAISQDTEAFF
TGTGCCATCAGTCAAGATACTGAAGCTTTCTTT
>TRBV21-1|.|11|TRBJ2-3|medium-sized
CASSSTDTQYF
TGTGCCAGCAGCAGCACAGATACGCAGTATTTT
>TRBV5-1|.|14|TRBJ1-3|medium-sized
CASSSPSSGNTIYF
TGCGCCAGCAGCTCCCCTTCCTCTGGAAACACCATATATTTT
>TRBV20-1|TRBD2|16|TRBJ2-1|medium-sized
CSARDRREGTLNEQFF
TGCAGTGCTAGAGATCGTCGGGAGGGAACCTTGAATGAGCAGTTCTTC
>TRBV7-6|.|16|TRBJ1-1|few
CASSLSRWESDAEAFF
TGTGCCAGCAGCTTAAGTAGGTGGGAGAGTGACGCTGAAGCTTTCTTT
>TRBV11-3|.|15|TRBJ2-1|.
CASSRGLAENNEQFF
TGTGCCAGCAGCCGGGGGCTAGCGGAGAACAATGAGCAGTTCTTC
>TRBV20-1|.|13|TRBJ2-1|medium-sized
CSASTTSYNEQFF
TGCAGTGCTAGTACGACCTCCTACAATGAGCAGTTCTTC
>TRBV7-9|TRBD1|14|TRBJ2-7|medium-sized
CASSYGQGSYEQYF
TGTGCCAGCAGCTATGGACAGGGTAGCTACGAGCAGTACTTC
>TRBV7-3|.|14|TRBJ2-1|medium-sized
CASSLTGGGGEQFF
TGTGCCAGCAGCTTAACGGGGGGGGGCGGTGAGCAGTTCTTC
>TRBV29-1|.|11|TRBJ1-1|medium-sized
CSVEGPDEAFF
TGCAGCGTTGAGGGGCCGGATGAAGCTTTCTTT
>TRBV6-5|TRBD2|15|TRBJ2-1|large
CASSYGGTTYNEQFF
TGTGCCAGCAGTTACGGCGGGACTACTTACAATGAGCAGTTCTTC
>TRBV18|.|13|TRBJ2-7|.
CASSPKQTYEQYF
TGTGCCAGCTCACCAAAGCAGACGTACGAGCAGTACTTC
>TRBV15|TRBD2|16|TRBJ2-1|medium-sized
CATSREGRGSYNEQFF
TGTGCCACCAGCAGAGAGGGGAGGGGATCCTACAATGAGCAGTTCTTC
>TRBV29-1|.|15|TRBJ2-3|medium-sized
CSVERQGSITDTQYF
TGCAGCGTTGAAAGGCAGGGGAGTATCACAGATACGCAGTATTTT
>TRBV12-3/TRBV12-4|.|14|TRBJ2-7|medium-sized
CASSFTGSSYEQYF
TGTGCCAGCAGTTTCACAGGGAGCTCCTACGAGCAGTACTTC
>TRBV20-1|TRBD2|15|TRBJ2-1|medium-sized
CSARDRLAGRNEQFF
TGCAGTGCTAGAGATAGGCTAGCGGGGAGGAATGAGCAGTTCTTC
>TRBV20-1|TRBD1|12|TRBJ1-5|large
CSAPGQKQPQHF
TGCAGTGCACCGGGACAGAAACAGCCCCAGCATTTT
>TRBV14|.|13|TRBJ2-4|.
CASSQDRTNIQYF
TGTGCCAGCAGCCAAGATCGGACAAACATTCAGTACTTC
>TRBV30|.|12|TRBJ2-7|medium-sized
CAWSVSQGEQYF
TGTGCCTGGAGTGTAAGCCAGGGCGAGCAGTACTTC
>TRBV2|TRBD2|13|TRBJ2-7|medium-sized
CASSVDGGYEQYF
TGTGCCAGCAGCGTCGACGGGGGGTACGAGCAGTACTTC
>TRBV7-9|.|15|TRBJ2-1|.
CASSLVQGGYNEQFF
TGTGCCAGCAGCTTAGTGCAGGGGGGATACAATGAGCAGTTCTTC
>TRBV20-1|.|16|TRBJ1-5|medium-sized
CSASALRGGSNQPQHF
TGCAGTGCTAGCGCTCTTCGGGGGGGCAGCAATCAGCCCCAGCATTTT
>TRBV7-6|TRBD2|12|TRBJ2-1|.
CASSGGYNEQFF
TGTGCCAGTAGCGGGGGCTACAATGAGCAGTTCTTC
>TRBV29-1|.|13|TRBJ2-3|medium-sized
CSVGRSPGDTQYF
TGCAGCGTTGGGCGGTCACCAGGAGATACGCAGTATTTT
>TRBV7-9|.|17|TRBJ2-4|large
CASSLNHLGGAKNIQYF
TGTGCCAGCAGCTTAAATCATCTTGGGGGAGCCAAAAACATTCAGTACTTC
>TRBV29-1|TRBD2|13|TRBJ2-1|medium-sized
CSVAAGGFNEQFF
TGCAGCGTTGCAGCGGGGGGGTTCAATGAGCAGTTCTTC
>TRBV15|.|16|TRBJ1-2|medium-sized
CATSRKAYSGYYGYTF
TGTGCCACCAGCAGAAAGGCTTATTCAGGCTACTATGGCTACACCTTC
>TRBV20-1|.|11|TRBJ2-1|medium-sized
CSASEGNEQFF
TGCAGTGCTAGCGAGGGTAATGAGCAGTTCTTC
>TRBV20-1|.|14|TRBJ1-1|large
CSARVGASNTEAFF
TGCAGTGCTAGAGTGGGGGCCTCGAACACTGAAGCTTTCTTT
>TRBV4-3|TRBD1|17|TRBJ2-1|.
CASSQVGVGTGDNEQFF
TGCGCCAGCAGCCAAGTCGGGGTGGGGACAGGGGACAATGAGCAGTTCTTC
>TRBV20-1|.|13|TRBJ1-5|large
CSAGGRFGQPQHF
TGCAGTGCGGGGGGCAGGTTCGGTCAGCCCCAGCATTTT
>TRBV5-1|.|18|TRBJ2-1|medium-sized
CASSLASFKGKGDNEQFF
TGCGCCAGCAGCTTGGCGAGTTTTAAGGGGAAGGGGGACAATGAGCAGTTCTTC
>TRBV2|.|11|TRBJ2-5|.
CASSQYTTQYF
TGTGCCAGCAGTCAATACACGACCCAGTACTTC
>TRBV29-1|.|15|TRBJ2-3|few
CSVEPGTASTDTQYF
TGCAGCGTTGAACCCGGGACGGCTAGCACAGATACGCAGTATTTT
>TRBV2|.|15|TRBJ2-3|few
CASKSAGAYPDTQYF
TGTGCCAGCAAATCGGCGGGGGCCTACCCAGATACGCAGTATTTT
>TRBV19|.|12|TRBJ1-5|medium-sized
CASRDYNQPQHF
TGTGCCAGCCGGGACTACAATCAGCCCCAGCATTTT